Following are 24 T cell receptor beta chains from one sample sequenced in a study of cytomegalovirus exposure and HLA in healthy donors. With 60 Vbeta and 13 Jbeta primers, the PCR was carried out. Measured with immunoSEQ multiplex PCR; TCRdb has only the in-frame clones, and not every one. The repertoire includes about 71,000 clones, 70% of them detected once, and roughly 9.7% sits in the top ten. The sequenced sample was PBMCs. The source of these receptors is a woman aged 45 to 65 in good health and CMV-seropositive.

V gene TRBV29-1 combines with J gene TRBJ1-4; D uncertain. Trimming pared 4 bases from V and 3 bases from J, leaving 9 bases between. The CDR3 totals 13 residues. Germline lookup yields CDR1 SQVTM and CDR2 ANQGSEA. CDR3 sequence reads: CSVVEGANEKLFF. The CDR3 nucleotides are TGCAGCGTTGTTGAGGGAGCTAATGAAAAACTGTTTTTT.

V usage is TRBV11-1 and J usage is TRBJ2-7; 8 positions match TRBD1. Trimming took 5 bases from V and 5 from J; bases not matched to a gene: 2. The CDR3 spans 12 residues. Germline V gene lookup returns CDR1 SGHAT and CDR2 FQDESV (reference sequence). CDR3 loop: CASSQDRDEQYF. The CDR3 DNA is TGTGCCAGCAGCCAGGACAGGGACGAGCAGTACTTC.

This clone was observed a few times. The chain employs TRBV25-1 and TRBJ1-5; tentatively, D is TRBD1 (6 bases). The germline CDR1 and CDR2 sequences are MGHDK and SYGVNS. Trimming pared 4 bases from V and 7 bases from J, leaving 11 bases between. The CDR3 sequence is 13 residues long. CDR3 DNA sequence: TGTGCCAGCAGTGCAGGGGTAGGGCAGCCCCAGCATTTT. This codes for CASSAGVGQPQHF.

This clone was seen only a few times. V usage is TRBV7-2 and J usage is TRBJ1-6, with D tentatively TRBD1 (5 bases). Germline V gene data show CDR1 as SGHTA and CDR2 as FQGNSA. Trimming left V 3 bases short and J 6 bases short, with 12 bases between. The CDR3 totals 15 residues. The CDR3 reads CASSFTWGANSPLHF. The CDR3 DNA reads TGTGCCAGCAGCTTCACGTGGGGCGCTAATTCACCCCTCCACTTT.

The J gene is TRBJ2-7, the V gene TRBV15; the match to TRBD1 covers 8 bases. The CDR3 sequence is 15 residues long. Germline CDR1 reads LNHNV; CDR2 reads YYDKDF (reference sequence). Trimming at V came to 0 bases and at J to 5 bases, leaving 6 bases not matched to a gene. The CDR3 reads CATSRDLGQGHEQYF. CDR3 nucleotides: TGTGCCACCAGCAGAGATCTAGGACAGGGACACGAGCAGTACTTC.

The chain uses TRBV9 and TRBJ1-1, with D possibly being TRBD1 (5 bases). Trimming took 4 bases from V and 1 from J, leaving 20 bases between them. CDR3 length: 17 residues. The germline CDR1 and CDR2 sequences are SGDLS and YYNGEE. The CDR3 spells CASSRGGSGVANTEAFF. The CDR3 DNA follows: TGTGCCAGCAGCCGGGGCGGTTCGGGGGTTGCGAACACTGAAGCTTTCTTT.

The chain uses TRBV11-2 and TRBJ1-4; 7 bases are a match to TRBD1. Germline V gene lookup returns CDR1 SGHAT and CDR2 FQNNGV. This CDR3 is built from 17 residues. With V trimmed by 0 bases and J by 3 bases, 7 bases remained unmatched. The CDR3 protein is CASSLETGSASNEKLFF. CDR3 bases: TGTGCCAGCAGCTTAGAGACAGGGTCGGCGTCTAATGAAAAACTGTTTTTT. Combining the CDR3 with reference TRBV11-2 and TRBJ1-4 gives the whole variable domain EAGVAQSPRYKIIEKRQSVAFWCNPISGHATLYWYQQILGQGPKLLIQFQNNGVVDDSQLPKDRFSAERLKGVDSTLKIQPAKLEDSAVYLCASSLETGSASNEKLFFGSGTQLSVL.

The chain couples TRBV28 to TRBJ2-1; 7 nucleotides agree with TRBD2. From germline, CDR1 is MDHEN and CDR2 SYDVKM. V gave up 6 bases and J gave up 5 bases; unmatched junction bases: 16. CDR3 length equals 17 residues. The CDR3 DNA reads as TGTGCCAGCAGACCCCTTATGGGGGACGGGGGGAACAATGAGCAGTTCTTC. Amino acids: CASRPLMGDGGNNEQFF. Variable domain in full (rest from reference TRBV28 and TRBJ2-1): DVKVTQSSRYLVKRTGEKVFLECVQDMDHENMFWYRQDPGLGLRLIYFSYDVKMKEKGDIPEGYSVSREKKERFSLILESASTNQTSMYLCASRPLMGDGGNNEQFFGPGTRLTVL.

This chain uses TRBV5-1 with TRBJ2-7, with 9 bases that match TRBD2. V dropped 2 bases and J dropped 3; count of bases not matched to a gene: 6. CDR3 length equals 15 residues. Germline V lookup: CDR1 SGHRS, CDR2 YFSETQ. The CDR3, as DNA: TGCGCCAGCAGCTTTGCATTAGCGGGAGTCTACGAGCAGTACTTC. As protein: CASSFALAGVYEQYF. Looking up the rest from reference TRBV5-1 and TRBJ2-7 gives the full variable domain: KAGVTQTPRYLIKTRGQQVTLSCSPISGHRSVSWYQQTPGQGLQFLFEYFSETQRNKGNFPGRFSGRQFSNSRSEMNVSTLELGDSALYLCASSFALAGVYEQYFGPGTRLTVT.

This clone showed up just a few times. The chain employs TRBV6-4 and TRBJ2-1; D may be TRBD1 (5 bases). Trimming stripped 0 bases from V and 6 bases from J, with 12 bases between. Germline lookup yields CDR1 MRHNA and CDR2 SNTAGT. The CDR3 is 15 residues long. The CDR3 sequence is CASSDSAGRFNEQFF. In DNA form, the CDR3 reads TGTGCCAGCAGTGACTCGGCAGGGCGATTCAATGAGCAGTTCTTC.

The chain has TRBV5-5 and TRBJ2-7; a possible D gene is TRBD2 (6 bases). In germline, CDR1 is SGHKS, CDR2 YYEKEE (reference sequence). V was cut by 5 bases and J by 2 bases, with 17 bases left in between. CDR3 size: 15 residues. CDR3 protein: CASRKGTPEPYEQYF. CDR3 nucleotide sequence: TGTGCCAGCAGAAAGGGGACTCCGGAACCCTACGAGCAGTACTTC.

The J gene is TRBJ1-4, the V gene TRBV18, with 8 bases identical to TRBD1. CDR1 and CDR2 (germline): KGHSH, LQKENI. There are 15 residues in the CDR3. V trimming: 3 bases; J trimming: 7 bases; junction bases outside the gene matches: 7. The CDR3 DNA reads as TGTGCCAGCTCACCCTCCCGGGACAGGATTGAAAAACTGTTTTTT. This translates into CASSPSRDRIEKLFF.

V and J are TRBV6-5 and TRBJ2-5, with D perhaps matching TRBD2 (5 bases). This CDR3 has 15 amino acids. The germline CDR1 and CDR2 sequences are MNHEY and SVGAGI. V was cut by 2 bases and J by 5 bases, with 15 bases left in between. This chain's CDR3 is CASSYGEAARETQYF. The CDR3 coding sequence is TGTGCCAGCAGTTACGGGGAAGCGGCCCGCGAGACCCAGTACTTC.

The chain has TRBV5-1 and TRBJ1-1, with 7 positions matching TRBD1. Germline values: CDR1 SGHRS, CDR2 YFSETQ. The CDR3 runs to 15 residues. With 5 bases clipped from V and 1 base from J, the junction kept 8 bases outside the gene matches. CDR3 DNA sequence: TGCGCCAGCAGGATCCAGGGGGTAGGGAACACTGAAGCTTTCTTT. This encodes CASRIQGVGNTEAFF.

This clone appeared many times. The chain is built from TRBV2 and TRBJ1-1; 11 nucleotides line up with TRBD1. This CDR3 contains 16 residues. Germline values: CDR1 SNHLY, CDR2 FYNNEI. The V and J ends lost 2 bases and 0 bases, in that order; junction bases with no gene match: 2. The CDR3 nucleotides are TGTGCCAGCAGTGAACGGGACAGGGGGGTGAACACTGAAGCTTTCTTT. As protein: CASSERDRGVNTEAFF.

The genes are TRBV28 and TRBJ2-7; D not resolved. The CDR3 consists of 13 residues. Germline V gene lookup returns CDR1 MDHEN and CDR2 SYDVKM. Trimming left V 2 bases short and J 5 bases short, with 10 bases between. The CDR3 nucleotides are TGTGCCAGCAGTTTAGCGGATTACGACGAGCAGTACTTC. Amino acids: CASSLADYDEQYF.

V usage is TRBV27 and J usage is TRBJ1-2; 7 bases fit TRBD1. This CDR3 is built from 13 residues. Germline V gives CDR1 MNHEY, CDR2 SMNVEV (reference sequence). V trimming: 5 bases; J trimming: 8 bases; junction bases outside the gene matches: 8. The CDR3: CASSHRQGGGYTF. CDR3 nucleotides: TGTGCCAGCAGTCACCGACAGGGTGGGGGCTACACCTTC.

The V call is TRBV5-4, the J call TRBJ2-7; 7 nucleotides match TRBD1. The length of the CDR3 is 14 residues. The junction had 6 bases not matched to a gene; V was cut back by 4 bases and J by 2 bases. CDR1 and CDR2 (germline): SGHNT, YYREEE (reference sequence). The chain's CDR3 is CASSLQGTTYEQYF. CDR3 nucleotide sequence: TGTGCCAGCAGCCTACAGGGGACGACCTACGAGCAGTACTTC.

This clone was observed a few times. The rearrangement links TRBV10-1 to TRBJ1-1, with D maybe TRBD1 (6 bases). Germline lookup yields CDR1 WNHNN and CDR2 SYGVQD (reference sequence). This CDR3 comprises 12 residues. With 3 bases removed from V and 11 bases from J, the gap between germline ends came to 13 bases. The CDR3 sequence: CASSDQGQKAFF. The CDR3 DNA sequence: TGCGCCAGCAGTGATCAAGGACAGAAGGCTTTCTTT.

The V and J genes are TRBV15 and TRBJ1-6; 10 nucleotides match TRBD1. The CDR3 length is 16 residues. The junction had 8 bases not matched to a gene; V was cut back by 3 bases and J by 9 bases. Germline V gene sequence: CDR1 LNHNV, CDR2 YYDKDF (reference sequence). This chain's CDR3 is CATSRQDRGRGSPLHF. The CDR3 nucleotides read TGTGCCACCAGCAGGCAAGACAGGGGGCGGGGTTCACCCCTCCACTTT.

This CDR3 is CASRKGQSSYEQYF. The CDR3 DNA sequence: TGTGCCAGCAGAAAGGGACAGTCCTCCTACGAGCAGTACTTC. The chain carries TRBV6-6 and TRBJ2-7; 7 bases are a match to TRBD1. The CDR3 is 14 residues long. Germline-derived CDR1 and CDR2 are MNHNY and SVGAGI (reference sequence). Unmatched junction bases numbered 5, after V lost 6 bases and J lost 0 bases.

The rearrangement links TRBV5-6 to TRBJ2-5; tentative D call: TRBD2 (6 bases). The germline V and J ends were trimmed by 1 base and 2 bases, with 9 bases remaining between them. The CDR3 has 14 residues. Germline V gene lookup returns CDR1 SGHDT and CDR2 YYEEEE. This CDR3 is CASSLRSGQETQYF. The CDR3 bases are TGTGCCAGCAGCTTGCGTAGCGGTCAAGAGACCCAGTACTTC. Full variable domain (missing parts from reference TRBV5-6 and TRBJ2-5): DAGVTQSPTHLIKTRGQQVTLRCSPKSGHDTVSWYQQALGQGPQFIFQYYEEEERQRGNFPDRFSGHQFPNYSSELNVNALLLGDSALYLCASSLRSGQETQYFGPGTRLLVL.

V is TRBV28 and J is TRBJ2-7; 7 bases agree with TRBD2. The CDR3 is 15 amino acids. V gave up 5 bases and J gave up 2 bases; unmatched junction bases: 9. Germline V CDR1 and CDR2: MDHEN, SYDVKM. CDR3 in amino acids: CASSPGGRAPYEQYF. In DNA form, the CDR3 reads TGTGCCAGCAGTCCGGGGGGACGGGCGCCCTACGAGCAGTACTTC.

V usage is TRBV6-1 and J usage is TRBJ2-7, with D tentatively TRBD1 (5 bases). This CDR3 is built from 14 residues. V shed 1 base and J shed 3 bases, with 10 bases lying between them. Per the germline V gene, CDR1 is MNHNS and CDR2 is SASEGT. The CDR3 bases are TGTGCCAGCAGTGAAGGATCAGGGATCTACGAGCAGTACTTC. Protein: CASSEGSGIYEQYF.